This record concerns one T cell receptor beta chain sequence. No antigen is known for it. Base qualities are missing; no much larger clone stands one base away. This entry comes from a study of post-analysis software for immune sequencing data (dated by TCRdb to 2015 to 2017). Some background on the complete study: Recorded disease courses included relapsing-remitting, secondary progressive and progressive-relapsing multiple sclerosis, with some patients lacking subtype annotation. The multiple sclerosis patient repertoires were compared with approximately 11 previously published healthy control repertoires from donors aged about 6 to 26 years. A subset of samples was prepared in parallel using single-end sample barcoding, then pooled and co-amplified after Illumina adapter ligation. General conclusions and limits of the study: The control group was slightly older than the multiple sclerosis patient group. Direct clustering with F measure revealed strong co-clustering of samples prepared in the same batch, which led to a batch-effect correction. Compared with controls, multiple sclerosis patients had significantly lower normalized Chao1 diversity, a finding suggesting substantial peripheral T-cell clonal expansion. Patients showed significantly higher frequencies than controls for roughly 5 TRBV segments, among them TRBV5-6, TRBV5-1 and TRBV20-1.

To demonstrate the VDJtools post-analysis software, TCR beta repertoires were profiled from the peripheral blood of 10 to 15 young patients with multiple sclerosis. Multiple sclerosis patients were children and adolescents aged roughly 6 to 16 years. Library preparation used PCR. This sample was sequenced with an Illumina HiSeq 2500. To reduce PCR and sequencing biases, unique molecular identifiers were incorporated into the TCR beta cDNA libraries. Roughly 0.5 million cDNA molecules were obtained per 1 to 10 million input T cells, so each molecule approximated one T cell. The patient libraries were prepared and sequenced using the same protocol as the earlier healthy control dataset. Within a given batch, samples were prepared together, multiplexed and sequenced on the same HiSeq lane. The original methods were these. Raw barcoded reads were processed with MIGEC, discarding single-read molecular identifier groups before consensus assembly and CDR3 extraction. VDJtools was used for post-analysis of the clonotype tables, with diversity normalized by down-sampling every dataset to the smallest sample size. In repertoire overlap clustering, CDR3 amino acid sequences, but not nucleotide sequences, were matched to correct batch-related cross-sample contamination. TCRdb reprocessed the public reads (quality trimming at Q25 with fastp, clone calling with MiXCR) and kept in-frame beta chains. Under each unique CDR3 protein, matching rows form one entry showing the most common genes and DNA. Here the V and J calls rest on TCRdb's processing, not on the authors' analysis. The sample data list hundreds of thousands of distinct CDR3 sequences, and about 60% of these were observed just once. 11% of the sample lies in the top ten.

The CDR3 sequence holds 16 residues, the cysteine and phenylalanine included. Only the CDR3 DNA stays, 48 bases, in frame from base 1. The germline V gene encodes CDR1 KGHDR and CDR2 SFDVKD. The V end gives up 0 bases and the J end 6 bases, leaving 6 bases in the junction not matched to a gene. This sequence originates from a girl aged 2-10 years with multiple sclerosis. Rearrangement joined TRBV24-1 to TRBJ2-3, with 9 bases in between that match TRBD2. Material for sequencing was blood. The CDR3 loop reads CATSDLRVAGDDTQYF. The base sequence is TGTGCCACCAGTGATTTGCGGGTAGCGGGGGATGATACGCAGTATTTT.